This TCR beta chain was sequenced during a study of OX40 agonist ivuxolimab in advanced cancers. Broadly, across the study: Ivuxolimab was an agonistic, fully human IgG2 monoclonal antibody directed against OX40 (CD134), a costimulatory receptor. Intravenous ivuxolimab was administered to patients every 2 weeks at six dose levels: 0.01, 0.1, 0.3, 1.5, 3 and 10 mg/kg. Of the 50 to 55 patients in dose escalation, 19 had hepatocellular carcinoma, approximately 15 had melanoma, 9 had renal cell carcinoma and 9 had head and neck cancer. The dose-escalation cohort was around 83% male with a mean age of 60 years, ranging from about 20 to 80. Patients were allowed to have had prior anti-PD-1, anti-PD-L1 or anti-CTLA-4 therapy, and approximately 40% of the dose-escalation patients had previously received checkpoint inhibitors. Partial responses occurred in three dose-escalation patients: two with cutaneous melanoma and one with hepatocellular carcinoma. The purpose of peripheral TCRbeta sequencing was to test whether ivuxolimab changed TCR sequence diversity and led to clonal T-cell expansion. The paper covers the monotherapy dose-escalation part of the phase I ivuxolimab trial, which included N ≈ 57 patients. General findings and caveats noted by the study authors: In the 0.1-3.0 mg/kg groups, partial responders were among the patients with the lowest normalized peripheral clonal expansion, particularly in CD8+ T cells. Low levels of normalized T-cell clonal expansion were also seen in some patients who did not respond. The antigen specificity of the peripheral T cells that underwent clonal expansion was not determined. After ivuxolimab, more expanded clones were found on average in CD8+ T cells than in CD4+ T cells. At doses from 0.1 to 3.0 mg/kg, clonal expansion was seen in both CD4+ and CD8+ blood T cells between baseline and week 6.

Patients with a history of autoimmune disease or receiving systemic immunosuppression were excluded from the trial. Peripheral blood for TCR sequencing was collected from all dose cohorts at baseline, on cycle 4 day 1, and on cycle 7 day 1. The samples were taken from a phase I, first-in-human, multicenter, open-label dose-escalation trial of ivuxolimab. Adults with locally advanced or metastatic melanoma, renal cell, hepatocellular, or head and neck squamous cell carcinoma were enrolled in the trial. Before TCR sequencing, CD4+ T cells and CD8+ T cells from peripheral blood were sorted into separate populations. For sequencing of the TCRbeta CDR3 region, genomic DNA was extracted from the sorted cells. The immunoSEQ Assay was used for sequencing of TCRbeta CDR3 regions. TCRdb took this table from immuneACCESS and kept in-frame rearrangements with V and J called. Such tables lack part of the clones; where checked against another copy, unresolved V genes explain under half of the gap, and the rest is unexplained. The sample contains 80,000 or so clones, about 93% of them found a single time. 0.25% to 0.35% of the sample comes from the top ten.

The germline V gene encodes CDR1 MDHEN and CDR2 SYDVKM. V and J are trimmed by 6 bases and 3 bases, and the gene matches miss 4 bases of the junction. The CDR3 starts with the cysteine, ends with the phenylalanine, and has 14 residues. The sequence is cut down to CDR3 DNA, 42 bases in frame from base 1. This clone was seen more than once but under ten times. There is no known antigen for this receptor. It has no much larger one-base neighbor in the sample; base qualities were not kept. The rearranged segments are TRBV28 and TRBJ2-7, with 11 junctional bases fitting TRBD2. This receptor was taken from an adult with an advanced solid tumor such as melanoma, head and neck, liver or kidney cancer. The sample here was CD4+ or CD8+ T cells sorted from blood, taken in a trial of the OX40 agonist ivuxolimab. DNA sequence: TGTGCCAGCAGCCTTAGCGGGAGGGGCTACGAGCAGTACTTC. This translates into CASSLSGRGYEQYF.